This TCR beta chain was recorded in a study of blood T cell repertoires in COVID-19. Produced via immunoSEQ multiplex PCR; TCRdb's table is partial and in-frame only. The sample holds roughly 100,000 clones, approximately 77% seen once. This clone was seen a single time. Trimming left V 7 bases short and J 4 bases short, with 11 bases between. Germline V gene data show CDR1 as SNHLY and CDR2 as FYNNEI. The CDR3 consists of 13 residues. The receptor was isolated from a woman of 80 years or more with acute or convalescent COVID-19. The sample taken for sequencing was peripheral blood. The chain combines TRBV2 with TRBJ1-5, with D hard to call. CDR3 loop: CASTVRINQPQHF. CDR3 in DNA: TGTGCCAGCACGGTGAGGATAAATCAGCCCCAGCATTTT. Combining the CDR3 with reference TRBV2 and TRBJ1-5 gives the whole variable domain EPEVTQTPSHQVTQMGQEVILRCVPISNHLYFYWYRQILGQKVEFLVSFYNNEISEKSEIFDDQFSVERPDGSNFTLKIRSTKLEDSAMYFCASTVRINQPQHFGDGTRLSIL.